A selection of T cell receptor beta chains follows, all from one sample in a study of OX40 agonist ivuxolimab in advanced cancers. The protocol was immunoSEQ multiplex PCR, while the TCRdb copy is restricted to in-frame clones and leaves out a portion. The sample carries tens of thousands of clones, over 60% recorded once. This sample comprised CD4+ or CD8+ T cells sorted from blood, obtained in a trial of the OX40 agonist ivuxolimab. The receptors were sampled from an adult with an advanced solid tumor such as melanoma, head and neck, liver or kidney cancer. Each CDR3 is given with its conserved first and last residue. D genes are given only for firm matches. Some rows have no size entry. The others give once, few or many, or a class for an expanded clone.

v_gene: TRBV9; j_gene: TRBJ2-1; d_gene: TRBD2; abundance: -; CDR3aa: CASSGLAGAFDEQFF; CDR3nt: TGTGCCAGCAGCGGACTAGCGGGGGCTTTTGATGAGCAGTTCTTC
v_gene: TRBV9; j_gene: TRBJ1-5; d_gene: TRBD1; abundance: -; CDR3aa: CASSAGTDYQPQHF; CDR3nt: TGTGCCAGCAGCGCCGGGACAGATTATCAGCCCCAGCATTTT
v_gene: TRBV9; j_gene: TRBJ1-3; d_gene: -; abundance: -; CDR3aa: CASSVESGRRSGNTIYF; CDR3nt: TGTGCCAGCAGCGTAGAGTCTGGACGCCGCTCTGGAAACACCATATATTTT
v_gene: TRBV19; j_gene: TRBJ1-2; d_gene: -; abundance: -; CDR3aa: CASSTNRDGNYGYTF; CDR3nt: TGTGCCAGTAGTACCAACCGGGACGGGAACTATGGCTACACCTTC
v_gene: TRBV5-5; j_gene: TRBJ1-4; d_gene: -; abundance: -; CDR3aa: CASSWAYADEKLFF; CDR3nt: TGTGCCAGCAGCTGGGCCTATGCGGATGAAAAACTGTTTTTT
v_gene: TRBV2; j_gene: TRBJ1-2; d_gene: -; abundance: -; CDR3aa: CASSLDRNNYGYTF; CDR3nt: TGTGCCAGCAGTCTAGACAGGAATAACTATGGCTACACCTTC
v_gene: TRBV23-1; j_gene: TRBJ1-5; d_gene: -; abundance: -; CDR3aa: CASSQLGRWGQPQHF; CDR3nt: TGCGCCAGCAGTCAATTGGGGAGGTGGGGGCAGCCCCAGCATTTT
v_gene: TRBV20-1; j_gene: TRBJ2-3; d_gene: -; abundance: -; CDR3aa: CSARDLSTQYF; CDR3nt: TGCAGTGCTAGAGATCTCTCTACGCAGTATTTT
v_gene: TRBV6-6; j_gene: TRBJ1-3; d_gene: TRBD1; abundance: -; CDR3aa: CASNDRGRGNTIYF; CDR3nt: TGTGCCAGCAACGACAGGGGGCGCGGAAACACCATATATTTT
v_gene: TRBV18; j_gene: TRBJ1-1; d_gene: -; abundance: -; CDR3aa: CASSPRPEGGSTEAFF; CDR3nt: TGTGCCAGCTCACCAAGACCCGAAGGTGGGTCAACTGAAGCTTTCTTT
v_gene: TRBV11-2; j_gene: TRBJ2-7; d_gene: -; abundance: few; CDR3aa: CASSLDSGQTYEQYF; CDR3nt: TGTGCCAGCAGCTTAGATAGCGGACAGACCTACGAGCAGTACTTC
v_gene: TRBV7-9; j_gene: TRBJ1-1; d_gene: -; abundance: few; CDR3aa: CASSLKNTEAFF; CDR3nt: TGTGCCAGCAGCTTAAAGAACACTGAAGCTTTCTTT
v_gene: TRBV30; j_gene: TRBJ1-2; d_gene: -; abundance: once; CDR3aa: CAWSVQGRPYGYTF; CDR3nt: TGTGCCTGGAGTGTCCAAGGACGGCCCTATGGCTACACCTTC
v_gene: TRBV6-5; j_gene: TRBJ1-6; d_gene: -; abundance: -; CDR3aa: CASSYRVGQFNSPLHF; CDR3nt: TGTGCCAGCAGTTACCGCGTCGGGCAGTTTAATTCACCCCTCCACTTT
v_gene: TRBV12-2; j_gene: TRBJ2-7; d_gene: -; abundance: -; CDR3aa: CASRFVAAGLEQYF; CDR3nt: TGTGCAAGTCGCTTTGTGGCGGCAGGGCTAGAGCAGTACTTC
v_gene: TRBV6-1; j_gene: TRBJ1-3; d_gene: -; abundance: -; CDR3aa: CASSDQSSGNTIYF; CDR3nt: TGTGCCAGCAGTGACCAAAGCTCTGGAAACACCATATATTTT
v_gene: TRBV6-1; j_gene: TRBJ2-7; d_gene: -; abundance: -; CDR3aa: CASSEVGMPLEYF; CDR3nt: TGTGCCAGCAGTGAAGTTGGGATGCCCTTGGAGTACTTC
v_gene: TRBV11-3; j_gene: TRBJ2-3; d_gene: -; abundance: -; CDR3aa: CASSLVGGDTQYF; CDR3nt: TGTGCCAGCAGCTTAGTTGGCGGGGATACGCAGTATTTT
v_gene: TRBV6-5; j_gene: TRBJ1-5; d_gene: -; abundance: -; CDR3aa: CASSWGTNQPQHF; CDR3nt: TGTGCCAGCAGTTGGGGCACCAATCAGCCCCAGCATTTT
v_gene: TRBV5-1; j_gene: TRBJ2-7; d_gene: TRBD1; abundance: -; CDR3aa: CASSVDRGYEQYF; CDR3nt: TGCGCCAGCAGCGTGGACAGGGGCTACGAGCAGTACTTC
v_gene: TRBV5-4; j_gene: TRBJ1-2; d_gene: -; abundance: -; CDR3aa: CASGTGSYDGYTF; CDR3nt: TGTGCCAGCGGAACAGGGAGTTATGATGGCTACACCTTC
v_gene: TRBV13; j_gene: TRBJ2-1; d_gene: -; abundance: -; CDR3aa: CASSLWRAVEQFF; CDR3nt: TGTGCCAGCAGCTTATGGAGGGCTGTTGAGCAGTTCTTC
v_gene: TRBV6-1; j_gene: TRBJ1-2; d_gene: TRBD1; abundance: -; CDR3aa: CASSALDRVFYYGYTF; CDR3nt: TGTGCCAGCAGTGCCCTGGACAGGGTGTTTTACTATGGCTACACCTTC
v_gene: TRBV19; j_gene: TRBJ1-3; d_gene: -; abundance: -; CDR3aa: CASRKGRNGNTIYF; CDR3nt: TGTGCCAGTAGAAAGGGCCGAAATGGAAACACCATATATTTT
v_gene: TRBV1; j_gene: TRBJ2-3; d_gene: -; abundance: -; CDR3aa: CTSSPGQASLDTQYF; CDR3nt: TGCACCAGTAGTCCGGGACAGGCCAGTTTGGATACGCAGTATTTT
v_gene: TRBV4-1; j_gene: TRBJ2-1; d_gene: -; abundance: -; CDR3aa: CASSQARYNEQFF; CDR3nt: TGCGCCAGCAGCCAAGCAAGATACAATGAGCAGTTCTTC
v_gene: TRBV6-1; j_gene: TRBJ1-5; d_gene: TRBD1; abundance: few; CDR3aa: CASRGQGYQPQHF; CDR3nt: TGTGCCAGCAGGGGACAGGGGTACCAGCCCCAGCATTTT
v_gene: TRBV14; j_gene: TRBJ1-6; d_gene: TRBD1; abundance: -; CDR3aa: CASSQVKGQGSSPLHF; CDR3nt: TGTGCCAGCAGCCAGGTGAAGGGACAGGGCAGTTCACCCCTCCACTTT
v_gene: TRBV5-1; j_gene: TRBJ2-2; d_gene: -; abundance: once; CDR3aa: CASSVSWGGELFF; CDR3nt: TGCGCCAGCAGCGTGAGTTGGGGCGGGGAGCTGTTTTTT